This TCR beta chain derives from a study of cytomegalovirus exposure and HLA in healthy donors. General study results and limits: The study labeled 164 TCR beta chains cytomegalovirus-associated.

In the PCR, 60 Vbeta and 13 Jbeta primers were used. The repertoire was sequenced with immunoSEQ multiplex PCR; TCRdb's copy has only in-frame clones and lacks some. Among approximately 74,000 clones listed, less than 80% were seen once. In germline, CDR1 is SGHRS, CDR2 YFSETQ. V was pared by 4 bases and J by 9 bases, with 5 bases of the junction left unmatched. This CDR3 is 14 amino acids long. As concerns this clone: Its target is unknown.

The sequenced material came from PBMCs. This sequence originates from a woman aged 35 to 49 in good health and CMV-seronegative. J is TRBJ2-1 and V is TRBV5-1; 12 nucleotides match TRBD2. CDR3 in amino acids: CASSAGLAGFEQFF. CDR3 bases: TGCGCCAGCAGCGCCGGACTAGCGGGATTTGAGCAGTTCTTC.